These 3 T cell receptor beta chains were all obtained from the same sample, sequenced in a study of shared clonotypes between healthy human individuals. CD45RO-negative cells were positively selected for CCR7, leaving out terminally differentiated effector memory CD45RA+ cells. Profiling relied on immunoSEQ multiplex PCR, and the TCRdb table lists in-frame clones only, not all of them. The data hold almost 700,000 clones, with 92% observed a single time. The source material was naive CD8+ T cells sorted from blood. The receptor set was obtained from a man younger than 40 in good health.

J is TRBJ2-2 and V is TRBV2; tentative D call: TRBD2 (5 bases). Germline CDR1 is SNHLY and CDR2 is FYNNEI. V was clipped by 7 bases and J by 5 bases, with 17 bases between them. The CDR3 is 15 amino acids. The CDR3 nucleotides read TGTGCCAGCACTCTGTGGGCGGGTCAGACCGGGGAGCTGTTTTTT. Amino acid sequence: CASTLWAGQTGELFF.

The chain is built from TRBV9 and TRBJ2-3; weak D call: TRBD2 (5 bases). Germline CDR1 reads SGDLS; CDR2 reads YYNGEE. CDR3 length: 15 amino acids. Trimming removed 0 bases from V and 3 bases from J, with 11 bases in between. CDR3 DNA: TGTGCCAGCAGCGTAGCGGGATGGGGTACAGATACGCAGTATTTT. This gives the protein CASSVAGWGTDTQYF. The full variable domain, in which reference TRBV9 and TRBJ2-3 provide the parts outside the CDR3, is DSGVTQTPKHLITATGQRVTLRCSPRSGDLSVYWYQQSLDQGLQFLIQYYNGEERAKGNILERFSAQQFPDLHSELNLSSLELGDSALYFCASSVAGWGTDTQYFGPGTRLTVL.

V gene TRBV9 combines with J gene TRBJ2-1; 9 bases are a match to TRBD2. The CDR3 runs to 17 residues. Trimming removed 4 bases from V and 7 bases from J; junction bases left unmatched: 15. Germline CDR1 is SGDLS and CDR2 is YYNGEE. The CDR3 sequence is CASSRLVSGRVGNEQFF. CDR3 sequence (DNA): TGTGCCAGCAGCCGGCTTGTTAGCGGGAGAGTAGGGAATGAGCAGTTCTTC.